This TCR beta chain was sequenced for a study of T cell responses to AZD1222 COVID-19 vaccine. This CDR3 is built from 16 residues. The junction had 6 bases not matched to a gene; V was cut back by 0 bases and J by 2 bases. Germline assignment: CDR1 SGHRS and CDR2 YFSETQ. Some clones are missing from TCRdb's copy, which holds only in-frame ones; the method was immunoSEQ multiplex PCR. The repertoire holds about 190,000 clones, with 94% as singletons. The sequence derives from an adult in good health. Sequenced material: peripheral blood, taken on day 0 of AZD1222 vaccination. The rearrangement joins TRBV5-1 to TRBJ2-7; 9 bases are shared with TRBD2. The DNA for the CDR3 is TGCGCCAGCAGCTTGGATTCTCTAGCGGGGCCCTACGAGCAGTACTTC. It is translated as CASSLDSLAGPYEQYF.